This T cell receptor beta chain is from a study of T-cell reconstitution after alpha-beta-depleted transplantation in children. To note about this clonotype: Its antigen remains unknown.

Study-level findings and limits: About two months after transplant, alpha-beta T cells reportedly came from several hundred expanded graft clones. T cells produced anew were the main source of T-cell counts and diversity one year after transplant. TCRbeta diversity was high at day 60 in some patients (a result of surviving recipient T cells and thymic progenitors).

V was clipped by 1 base and J by 9 bases; unmatched bases: 3. CDR1 is DFQATT and CDR2 is SNEGSKA in the germline V gene (reference sequence). The CDR3 consists of 15 residues. Preparation of the TCRbeta library involved a method that used unique molecular identifiers. Each CDR3 protein gets one entry after TCRdb re-called the PCR reads with MiXCR. The sample carries more than 400,000 distinct CDR3 sequences, approximately 41% recorded once. This receptor was identified in a girl aged 2 to 10 with aplastic anemia, due to receive a stem cell transplant. The chain carries TRBV20-1 and TRBJ2-1, with 16 bases aligning to TRBD2. This specimen consisted of PBMCs, obtained before TCRalphabeta/CD19-depleted stem cell transplant. CDR3 nucleotide sequence: TGCAGTGCTAGAGTGGGGACTAGCGGGAGGGTTGAGCAGTTCTTC. Protein: CSARVGTSGRVEQFF.